The 4 T cell receptor beta chains in this list originate from one sample, sequenced in a study of cytomegalovirus exposure and HLA in healthy donors. The study ran its PCR with 60 Vbeta and 13 Jbeta primers. Only in-frame clones appear in the TCRdb table, and some are missing; sequencing was by immunoSEQ multiplex PCR. This sample has 100,000 to 150,000 clones, with 75% to 85% found just once. Sequenced input: PBMCs. These receptors all come from a female donor in good health and CMV-seropositive.

V usage is TRBV6-5 and J usage is TRBJ2-5; 8 bases are shared with TRBD2. This CDR3 spans 15 amino acids. CDR1 MNHEY and CDR2 SVGAGI come from the germline V gene. The trim removed 2 bases at V and 0 bases at J, leaving 2 bases unmatched. The CDR3 DNA sequence: TGTGCCAGCAGTTACACTAGCGGCTACCAAGAGACCCAGTACTTC. Translation gives CASSYTSGYQETQYF.

The rearrangement joins TRBV5-1 to TRBJ2-7, with 10 bases that match TRBD2. With V trimmed by 3 bases and J by 7 bases, 10 bases remained unmatched. This CDR3 spans 15 amino acids. Germline CDR1 is SGHRS and CDR2 is YFSETQ. The CDR3: CASSSWTSGGREQYF. The CDR3, as DNA: TGCGCCAGCAGCTCCTGGACTAGCGGTGGTCGGGAGCAGTACTTC.

The chain couples TRBV6-1 to TRBJ1-3, with D maybe TRBD1 (5 bases). The CDR3 totals 17 residues. The V end lost 0 bases, the J end lost 2 bases, and 14 bases lay between the germline ends. CDR1 is MNHNS and CDR2 is SASEGT in the germline V gene. The DNA of the CDR3 is TGTGCCAGCAGTGAAGCGTATTTCGGGGGACCTGGAAACACCATATATTTT. It codes for CASSEAYFGGPGNTIYF.

The chain joins TRBV5-4 to TRBJ2-1, with 10 nucleotides matching TRBD2. This CDR3 has 18 amino acids. Germline V gene data show CDR1 as SGHNT and CDR2 as YYREEE (reference sequence). V gave up 0 bases and J gave up 0 bases; unmatched junction bases: 6. The DNA for the CDR3 is TGTGCCAGCAGCTTGGGACTAGCGGGCCTTAGCTCCTACAATGAGCAGTTCTTC. Protein: CASSLGLAGLSSYNEQFF.